This T cell receptor (beta chain) was captured in a study of blood T cell repertoires in COVID-19 (dated by TCRdb to 2020 to 2022). Regarding the complete study: Samples covering the acute and convalescent phases of COVID-19 were provided by collaborators in the United States, Italy and Spain. The material from the prospective study consisted of cDNA or gDNA derived from T cells, B-cell-depleted T cells, or PBMCs. The dataset comprised deeply sampled blood TCRbeta repertoires from subjects exposed to, actively infected with, or recovered from COVID-19. The repertoires were made available in a free public database intended to serve as a resource for research on the immune response to SARS-CoV-2. The samples were drawn from two sources: the first 160 participants of the ongoing ImmuneRACE study, and 1,254 subjects contributed by 6 global collaborators. A de-identified subject ID, COVID-19 status, age in years and sex were almost always included in the sample metadata. Where available, HLA class I and class II types were obtained from metadata supplied by the sample provider rather than from assay-based typing. Study-level results and caveats: How much clinical and demographic metadata was included differed by source and by participant, and the metadata was provided uncurated.

Of note for this clone: Its antigen remains unidentified. No much larger clone is present one base from it, and per-base qualities are unavailable.

Measured from the cysteine to the phenylalanine, the CDR3 is 13 residues long. The DNA shown is the 39-base CDR3, in frame from base 1. CDR1 and CDR2 are drawn from the germline V gene: SGHRS, YFSETQ. Whole blood was collected in K2EDTA tubes by collaborating institutions according to the institutions' own protocols. For TCRbeta analysis, collaborator samples were shipped as frozen whole blood, as isolated PBMCs, or as DNA extracted from either sample type. TCRbeta CDR3 regions were amplified from genomic DNA by means of the immunoSEQ Assay, a bias-controlled multiplex PCR. As for how the authors treated the data: The number of nucleated cells in each sample was estimated by amplification of reference gene primers within the assay. To quantify the absolute abundance of each unique TCRbeta CDR3 rearrangement, sequence reads were collapsed and filtered. For each sample, productive Simpson clonality was calculated as the square root of Simpson's diversity index over productive rearrangements. Here the immuneACCESS table is served through TCRdb, limited to in-frame sequences with V and J called. Missing clones are a known gap in these copies; in checked studies unresolved V genes cover under half, and the rest lacks a known reason. That table supplies the V and J calls and clone size; D and trimming were determined from the DNA. The sample table contains 100,000 to 150,000 clones; only one count was recorded for under 85% of them. The ten top clones hold 10% to 15% of the sample.

This TCR was recovered from a woman aged 60-70 years with acute or convalescent COVID-19. Sample: peripheral blood. The chain couples TRBV5-1 to TRBJ2-2; a confident D gene designation cannot be given. The DNA sequence reads TGCGCTTCGATGGGCGAGAACACCGGGGAGCTGTTTTTT. Its protein is CASMGENTGELFF.